The 13 T cell receptor beta chains below all came from one sample that was sequenced in a study of blood T cell repertoires in COVID-19. Produced via immunoSEQ multiplex PCR; TCRdb's table is partial and in-frame only. The sample has 400,000 or so clones; approximately 91% are singletons. Sample: peripheral blood. These receptors were obtained from a middle-aged woman with COVID-19, enrolled during active disease.

The chain uses TRBV12-5 and TRBJ2-3, with a tentative D call TRBD1 (5 bases). Germline lookup yields CDR1 LGHNT and CDR2 FRNRAP. Between the trimmed V and J ends, which lost 2 bases and 1 base, there was a span of 13 bases. The CDR3 totals 16 residues. The CDR3 bases are TGTGCTAGTGGTTTGCTAGGGGAATGGGGCACAGATACGCAGTATTTT. Translated: CASGLLGEWGTDTQYF.

The chain joins TRBV11-2 to TRBJ1-6; TRBD1 matches at 9 bases. The junction had 5 bases not matched to a gene; V was cut back by 1 base and J by 10 bases. This CDR3 comprises 15 residues. Germline CDR1 is SGHAT and CDR2 is FQNNGV. CDR3 bases: TGTGCCAGCAGCTTAGTGGGACAGGGAATATCACCCCTCCACTTT. Amino acids: CASSLVGQGISPLHF.

The CDR3, as DNA: TGTGCCAGTGCGGACAGGTCAAATTCACCCCTCCACTTT. Translation gives CASADRSNSPLHF. V is TRBV19 and J is TRBJ1-6; 7 bases are shared with TRBD1. The CDR3 consists of 13 residues. Losses at the gene ends were 8 bases for V and 7 bases for J; bases not matched to a gene: 5. The germline CDR1 and CDR2 sequences are LNHDA and SQIVND (reference sequence).

The V and J genes are TRBV2 and TRBJ2-1; D perhaps matches TRBD2 (5 bases). This CDR3 has 13 amino acids. Trimming cost V 7 bases and J 8 bases, with 15 bases left between them. CDR1 is SNHLY, CDR2 FYNNEI, per germline. In DNA, the CDR3 is TGTGCCAGCAATGAGGACTCTACCGATGAGCAGTTCTTC. Translated, it gives CASNEDSTDEQFF.

The gene calls are TRBV27 and TRBJ2-7, with TRBD2 matching 8 bases. CDR3 length: 14 amino acids. V lost 8 bases, J lost 3 bases, and 9 bases stayed unmatched. The germline gives CDR1 MNHEY, CDR2 SMNVEV (reference sequence). The CDR3 region is CASGRLAKFYEQYF. In DNA form, the CDR3 reads TGTGCCAGCGGTCGACTAGCGAAGTTCTACGAGCAGTACTTC.

This chain connects TRBV4-2 to TRBJ1-6; TRBD1 aligns across 8 bases. V lost 5 bases and J lost 8; bases outside the gene matches: 11. The CDR3 totals 16 residues. CDR1 and CDR2 (germline): LGHNA, YNFKEQ. The CDR3 DNA follows: TGTGCCAGCAGCGGGCGCAGGGGGCTTGTGGATTCACCCCTCCACTTT. Translation gives CASSGRRGLVDSPLHF.

This chain connects TRBV7-9 to TRBJ1-2, with 10 bases fitting TRBD1. The germline CDR1 and CDR2 sequences are SEHNR and FQNEAQ (reference sequence). V gave up 5 bases and J gave up 3 bases; unmatched junction bases: 3. The CDR3 contains 14 residues. CDR3 in amino acids: CASSPGTGDYGYTF. In nucleotides, the CDR3 is TGTGCCAGCAGCCCTGGGACAGGGGACTATGGCTACACCTTC.

This chain connects TRBV12-3 or TRBV12-4 to TRBJ2-5, with D tentatively TRBD2 (5 bases). The CDR3 contains 13 residues. Trimming took 6 bases from V and 3 from J, leaving 11 bases between them. CDR3 nucleotides: TGTGCCAGCAGCCTTAACGGGGAAGAGACCCAGTACTTC. It yields the protein CASSLNGEETQYF.

The V gene is TRBV12-3 or TRBV12-4, the J gene TRBJ1-4; D possibly corresponds to TRBD1 (5 bases). The CDR3 totals 12 residues. The V gene lost 6 bases and the J gene lost 11 bases, with 13 bases spanning the gap. CDR3 loop: CASSREEGKLFF. The DNA for the CDR3 is TGTGCCAGCAGCCGAGAGGAGGGGAAACTGTTTTTT.

This clone was counted a few times. The chain joins TRBV6-2 or TRBV6-3 to TRBJ1-5; D call uncertain. Germline V gene sequence: CDR1 MNHEY, CDR2 SVGEGT. The V and J ends lost 4 bases and 0 bases respectively, with 10 bases between them. There are 15 residues in the CDR3. In nucleotides, the CDR3 is TGTGCCAGCAGTTTAGGACTGAGTAGCAATCAGCCCCAGCATTTT. Translated, it gives CASSLGLSSNQPQHF.

This chain links TRBV27 with TRBJ1-6; perhaps TRBD1 as D (6 bases). The CDR3 is made up of 13 amino acids. V lost 5 bases and J lost 7, with 9 bases in between. Germline loops: CDR1 MNHEY, CDR2 SMNVEV (reference sequence). The CDR3 loop reads CASSQGHNSPLHF. CDR3 nucleotide sequence: TGTGCCAGCAGTCAGGGGCACAATTCACCCCTCCACTTT.

CDR3 in amino acids: CASTHQNTGELFF. CDR3 DNA sequence: TGTGCCAGTACACACCAGAACACCGGGGAGCTGTTTTTT. This sequence joins TRBV19 and TRBJ2-2; D is undetermined. V lost 7 bases and J 1 base, leaving 7 bases between the germline ends. Germline CDR1 is LNHDA and CDR2 is SQIVND (reference sequence). CDR3 size: 13 residues.

Concerning this clone: The same CDR3 can be traced to other DNA sequences in this sample. This chain uses TRBV11-1 with TRBJ1-2; TRBD1 agrees at 9 bases. The CDR3 is 16 amino acids. The germline gives CDR1 SGHAT, CDR2 FQDESV (reference sequence). J gave up 2 bases and V 3 bases, and 7 bases lay outside the gene matches. In DNA form, the CDR3 reads TGTGCCAGCAGCTTGGGACAGGGTCTCCTCAACTATGGCTACACCTTC. Translated: CASSLGQGLLNYGYTF. Filled out from reference TRBV11-1 and TRBJ1-2, the complete variable domain reads EAEVAQSPRYKITEKSQAVAFWCDPISGHATLYWYRQILGQGPELLVQFQDESVVDDSQLPKDRFSAERLKGVDSTLKIQPAELGDSAMYLCASSLGQGLLNYGYTFGSGTRLTVV.